The clone carrying this T cell receptor (beta chain) came up once. Its matching antigen is unknown. This record comes from a study of long-term antiretroviral therapy in people with HIV. Survey-level resolution applied to immunoSEQ assay v3.0. Clones were sequenced by immunoSEQ multiplex PCR, and TCRdb holds only the in-frame ones, with some missing. Of around 25,000 clones listed, roughly four fifths are singletons. Broader study findings: Clones that had undergone expansion before ART prevailed in the repertoire throughout all time points. No data on ART adherence, viral resistance or therapy changes. HIV repertoires spanned narrower CDR3 length ranges than controls.

Germline trimming cut 3 bases from V and 8 bases from J; bases unmatched to any gene: 7. This CDR3 is 13 amino acids long. CDR1 SGHKS and CDR2 YYEKEE come from the germline V gene (reference sequence). The rearrangement links TRBV5-5 to TRBJ1-1, with 7 bases that match TRBD1. The TCR sequence derives from a man younger than 40 with HIV. The starting material was unsorted PBMCs, obtained 4.4 years after starting antiretroviral therapy. CDR3 loop: CASSSQGSVEAFF. In nucleotides, the CDR3 is TGTGCCAGCAGCTCACAGGGGTCTGTAGAAGCTTTCTTT.